This record concerns one TCR beta chain sequence. The target antigen is unknown. These data belong to a study of cytomegalovirus exposure and HLA in healthy donors. Overall study results and limits: In an earlier analysis, in some 500 donors, most V segments appeared productive either ~87% or ~30% of the time. In a later analysis, TCR association rates varied by HLA locus: DRB1 most, HLA-C fewest. Some V segments (TRBV6-2 and TRBV6-3 among them) were excluded as indistinguishable. Sequences of the TCR beta chain were said to predict the HLA-A and HLA-B alleles of most subjects accurately.

The PCR had 60 Vbeta and 13 Jbeta primers. Measured with immunoSEQ multiplex PCR; TCRdb has only the in-frame clones, and not every one. The sample lists tens of thousands of clones, 80% to 90% occurring once. V shed 5 bases, J shed 7 bases, and the junction held 12 bases outside the gene matches. The germline V gene encodes CDR1 SGDLS and CDR2 YYNGEE. There are 16 residues in the CDR3. What was sequenced was PBMCs. This chain links TRBV9 with TRBJ2-2; 9 bases align to TRBD1. The receptor was derived from a man in his sixties or seventies in good health and CMV-seropositive. The CDR3, as DNA: TGTGCCAGCAGTCCTACAGGGGGCGGAGGAAACGGGGAGCTGTTTTTT. Translation: CASSPTGGGGNGELFF.